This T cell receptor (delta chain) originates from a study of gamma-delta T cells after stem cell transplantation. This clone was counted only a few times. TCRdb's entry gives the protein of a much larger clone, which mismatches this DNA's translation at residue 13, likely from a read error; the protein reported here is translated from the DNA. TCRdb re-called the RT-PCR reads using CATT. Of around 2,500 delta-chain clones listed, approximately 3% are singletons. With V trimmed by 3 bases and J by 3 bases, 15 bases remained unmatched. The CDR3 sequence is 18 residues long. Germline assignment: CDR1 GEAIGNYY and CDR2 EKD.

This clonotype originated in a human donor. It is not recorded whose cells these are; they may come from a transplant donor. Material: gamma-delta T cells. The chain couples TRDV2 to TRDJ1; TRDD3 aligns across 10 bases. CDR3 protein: CACDPLLTGDTRSDKLIF. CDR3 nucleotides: TGTGCCTGTGACCCTCTCTTGACGGGGGATACGCGTTCCGATAAACTCATCTTT.